This TCR beta chain was found in a study of OX40 agonist ivuxolimab in advanced cancers. About the study: Prior anti-PD-1, anti-PD-L1 or anti-CTLA-4 therapy did not bar entry, and more than 35% had some.

Findings and limits, study-wide: Both CD4+ and CD8+ T cell populations in blood had undergone clonal expansion by week 6 at 0.1 to 3.0 mg/kg.

The CDR3 loop spans 19 amino acids. Sequencing used immunoSEQ multiplex PCR; TCRdb keeps in-frame clones, though not all of them. The sample consists of about 58,000 clones, about 81% of them appearing once. As for this clone: Its antigen remains unknown.

The clonotype originates from an adult with an advanced solid tumor such as melanoma, head and neck, liver or kidney cancer. The sample here was CD4+ or CD8+ T cells sorted from blood, taken in a trial of the OX40 agonist ivuxolimab. J is TRBJ1-3 and V is TRBV12-1; the D call in the table, TRBD1, was not verified against the DNA. TRBV12-1 corresponds to a pseudogene. The CDR3 region has the DNA TGTGCCAGCAGCTTCTCCGCGCGGGGACAGGGGTGGTCTGGAAACACCATATATTTT. This gives the protein CASSFSARGQGWSGNTIYF.